The 17 T cell receptor beta chains given below trace back to one sample, sequenced in a study of cytomegalovirus exposure and HLA in healthy donors (dated by TCRdb to 2015 to 2018). The library was built by means of the immunoSEQ multiplex PCR assay. For the multiplex PCR, a mixture combining 60 forward primers for TCR Vbeta segments and 13 reverse primers for TCR Jbeta segments was used. TCRdb retrieved this table from immuneACCESS and kept in-frame rearrangements only. Not all clones are present; in checked studies, unresolved V genes account for under half, and no reason is known for the remainder. The sample has some 110,000 clones on record, roughly three quarters of them singletons. Jointly, the top ten make up 1.5% to 2% of the sample. The source material was PBMCs. The receptors shown here come from a woman aged 40 to 49 in good health and CMV-seronegative.

The V call is TRBV19, the J call TRBJ1-2; 10 bases are a match to TRBD1. V was pared by 5 bases and J by 1 base, with 7 bases of the junction left unmatched. The CDR3 has 16 amino acids. Germline CDR1 LNHDA, CDR2 SQIVND (reference sequence). The CDR3 nucleotides are TGTGCCAGTAGTCTTCAGGACAGGGGGATTAACTATGGCTACACCTTC. Protein: CASSLQDRGINYGYTF.

J is TRBJ1-5 and V is TRBV7-6; TRBD1 agrees at 8 bases. With 5 bases clipped from V and 0 bases from J, the junction kept 9 bases outside the gene matches. This CDR3 contains 17 residues. Germline V gene data show CDR1 as SGHVS and CDR2 as FNYEAQ. The CDR3, as DNA: TGTGCCAGCAGCCCACATGACAGGGGACTTAGCAATCAGCCCCAGCATTTT. Its protein is CASSPHDRGLSNQPQHF.

This rearrangement joins TRBV7-8 to TRBJ2-7; D might be TRBD2 (5 bases). The CDR3 loop spans 15 amino acids. Germline V gene data show CDR1 as SGHVS and CDR2 as FQNEAQ. Trimming left V 6 bases short and J 7 bases short, with 22 bases between. CDR3 sequence: CASSSGPARAREQYF. DNA of the CDR3: TGTGCCAGCAGTTCCGGGCCCGCGAGGGCCCGAGAGCAGTACTTC.

J is TRBJ2-3 and V is TRBV7-3, with TRBD2 matching over 11 bases. Losses at the gene ends were 5 bases for V and 3 bases for J; bases not matched to a gene: 7. The length of the CDR3 is 16 residues. Germline lookup yields CDR1 SGHTA and CDR2 FQGTGA. CDR3 protein: CASSHHSGRGTDTQYF. The CDR3 DNA reads TGTGCCAGCAGCCATCATAGCGGGAGGGGGACAGATACGCAGTATTTT.

V gene TRBV19 combines with J gene TRBJ1-2; maybe TRBD1 (5 bases). The length of the CDR3 is 14 residues. Trimming removed 7 bases from V and 6 bases from J, with 18 bases in between. Germline assignment: CDR1 LNHDA and CDR2 SQIVND (reference sequence). As DNA, the CDR3 is TGTGCCAGTACCAGGGCAGGGTTTCTGGATGGCTACACCTTC. Encoded protein: CASTRAGFLDGYTF.

The chain combines TRBV13 with TRBJ2-2; D may be TRBD2 (5 bases). The CDR3 loop spans 15 amino acids. Germline V gene data show CDR1 as PRHDT and CDR2 as FYEKMQ (reference sequence). The V gene lost 0 bases and the J gene lost 4 bases, with 9 bases spanning the gap. Written as DNA, the CDR3 is TGTGCCAGCAGCTTAGGGAGGGAAGCCACCGGGGAGCTGTTTTTT. Its translation: CASSLGREATGELFF.

The rearrangement joins TRBV27 to TRBJ2-3; TRBD2 aligns across 11 bases. CDR3 length equals 16 residues. With V trimmed by 5 bases and J by 7 bases, 11 bases remained unmatched. Germline lookup yields CDR1 MNHEY and CDR2 SMNVEV (reference sequence). The CDR3 DNA follows: TGTGCCAGCAGTCTCGAGGCCGGGACTAGCGGCTATACGCAGTATTTT. It codes for CASSLEAGTSGYTQYF.

The chain's CDR3 is CASRSPQGTGNEKLFF. DNA for the CDR3: TGTGCCAGCAGGAGCCCCCAGGGAACGGGTAATGAAAAACTGTTTTTT. The chain is built from TRBV28 and TRBJ1-4; the D gene is possibly TRBD1 (5 bases). The germline gives CDR1 MDHEN, CDR2 SYDVKM. V dropped 6 bases and J dropped 4 bases, with 18 bases sitting between them. CDR3 length: 16 amino acids.

This clone has only a few counts. This chain uses TRBV4-3 with TRBJ1-2; D may be TRBD1 (6 bases). There are 14 residues in the CDR3. Trimming cost V 2 bases and J 7 bases, with 14 bases left between them. The germline gives CDR1 LGHNA, CDR2 YSLEER. The CDR3 is CASSQNGGGGGYTF. The CDR3 DNA reads as TGCGCCAGCAGCCAAAACGGGGGCGGGGGTGGCTACACCTTC.

The chain combines TRBV18 with TRBJ1-5; no definite D call. With 2 bases removed from V and 4 bases from J, the gap between germline ends came to 6 bases. CDR3 length: 13 residues. Germline V gene data show CDR1 as KGHSH and CDR2 as LQKENI. In DNA, the CDR3 is TGTGCCAGCTCACCATCGGGGAATCAGCCCCAGCATTTT. It is translated as CASSPSGNQPQHF.

The chain is built from TRBV2 and TRBJ1-2, with D possibly being TRBD1 (5 bases). Trimming took 4 bases from V and 6 from J, leaving 12 bases between them. CDR1 is SNHLY, CDR2 FYNNEI, per germline. The CDR3 is made up of 13 amino acids. The CDR3 loop reads CASSVGPFDGYTF. The CDR3 DNA sequence: TGTGCCAGCAGTGTGGGGCCCTTTGATGGCTACACCTTC.

The chain links TRBV2 to TRBJ1-6; D is unresolved. The germline V gene encodes CDR1 SNHLY and CDR2 FYNNEI. Trimming cost V 3 bases and J 4 bases, with 7 bases left between them. This CDR3 comprises 14 residues. In DNA form, the CDR3 reads TGTGCCAGCAGTGAGCGGGGTTATAATTCACCCCTCCACTTT. This codes for CASSERGYNSPLHF.

The gene calls are TRBV6-4 and TRBJ2-3, with D perhaps matching TRBD1 (5 bases). Germline CDR1 reads MRHNA; CDR2 reads SNTAGT. V lost 7 bases, J lost 6 bases, and 14 bases lay in between. The CDR3 consists of 13 residues. In DNA form, the CDR3 reads TGTGCCAGCAATATACTTAACAGGGATACGCAGTATTTT. Residues: CASNILNRDTQYF.

The chain has TRBV6-5 and TRBJ2-1, with 8 bases fitting TRBD2. Germline V gene data show CDR1 as MNHEY and CDR2 as SVGAGI. Losses at the gene ends were 6 bases for V and 5 bases for J; bases not matched to a gene: 9. The CDR3 is made up of 15 amino acids. CDR3 loop: CASRFGLAGNNEQFF. CDR3 sequence (DNA): TGTGCCAGCAGATTCGGGCTAGCGGGCAACAATGAGCAGTTCTTC.

The J gene is TRBJ2-1, the V gene TRBV7-2; possibly TRBD2 for D (6 bases). Trimming took off 1 base at V and 5 bases at J, with 18 bases between the two ends. The germline V gene encodes CDR1 SGHTA and CDR2 FQGNSA. This CDR3 comprises 17 residues. The CDR3 spells CASSLGLASDEDNEQFF. The CDR3 bases are TGTGCCAGCAGCTTAGGATTGGCTAGCGATGAAGACAATGAGCAGTTCTTC.

Only one count was recorded for this clone. This chain links TRBV15 with TRBJ1-5, with D perhaps TRBD1 (5 bases). V lost 1 base and J lost 2, with 6 bases in between. Germline-derived CDR1 and CDR2 are LNHNV and YYDKDF (reference sequence). The CDR3 runs 14 residues. CDR3 in amino acids: CATSRVGGNQPQHF. The CDR3 DNA follows: TGTGCCACCAGCAGAGTAGGGGGCAATCAGCCCCAGCATTTT.

This rearrangement joins TRBV6-5 to TRBJ2-3, with a tentative D call TRBD1 (8 bases). Germline assignment: CDR1 MNHEY and CDR2 SVGAGI. CDR3 length: 15 amino acids. V was cut by 6 bases and J by 3 bases, with 16 bases left in between. The DNA of the CDR3 is TGTGCCAGCAGATCGACAGGGGAGGGAACAGATACGCAGTATTTT. Its translation: CASRSTGEGTDTQYF.